This TCR beta chain was recovered during a study of identical twins. TCRdb ran MiXCR on the 5' RACE reads and lists one entry per CDR3 protein. In the table there are hundreds of thousands of distinct CDR3 sequences, approximately 9% of which are singletons. In the case of this clonotype: This clone may be a read error of a much larger clone one base away.

CDR3 length equals 16 residues. The germline V gene encodes CDR1 KGHDR and CDR2 SFDVKD. Sequencing was carried out using memory (CD45RO+) T cells sorted from blood. The V and J genes are TRBV24-1 and TRBJ2-1; D possibly corresponds to TRBD2 (6 bases). The sequence derives from a woman in her late teens or twenties in good health. The CDR3 loop is CATSVATTSSYNEQLF. The CDR3 coding sequence is TGTGCCACCAGTGTGGCGACCACTAGCTCCTACAATGAGCAGCTCTTC.